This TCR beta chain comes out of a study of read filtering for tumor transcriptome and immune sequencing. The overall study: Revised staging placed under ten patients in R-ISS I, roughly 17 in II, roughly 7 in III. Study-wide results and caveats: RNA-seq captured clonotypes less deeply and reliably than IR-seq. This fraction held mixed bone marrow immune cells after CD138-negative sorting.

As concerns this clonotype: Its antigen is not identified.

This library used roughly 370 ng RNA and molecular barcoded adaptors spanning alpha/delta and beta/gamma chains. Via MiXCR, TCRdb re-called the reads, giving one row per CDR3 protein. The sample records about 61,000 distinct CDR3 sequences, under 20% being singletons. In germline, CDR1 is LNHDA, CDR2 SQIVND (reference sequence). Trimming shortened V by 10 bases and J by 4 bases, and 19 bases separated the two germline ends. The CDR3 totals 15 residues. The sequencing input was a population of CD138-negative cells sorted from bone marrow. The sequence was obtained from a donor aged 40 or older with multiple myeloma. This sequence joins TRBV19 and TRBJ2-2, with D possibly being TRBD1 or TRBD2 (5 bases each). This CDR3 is CAIRRTQMSTGELFF. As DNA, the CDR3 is TGTGCCATTAGGAGGACACAAATGAGCACCGGGGAGCTGTTTTTT.